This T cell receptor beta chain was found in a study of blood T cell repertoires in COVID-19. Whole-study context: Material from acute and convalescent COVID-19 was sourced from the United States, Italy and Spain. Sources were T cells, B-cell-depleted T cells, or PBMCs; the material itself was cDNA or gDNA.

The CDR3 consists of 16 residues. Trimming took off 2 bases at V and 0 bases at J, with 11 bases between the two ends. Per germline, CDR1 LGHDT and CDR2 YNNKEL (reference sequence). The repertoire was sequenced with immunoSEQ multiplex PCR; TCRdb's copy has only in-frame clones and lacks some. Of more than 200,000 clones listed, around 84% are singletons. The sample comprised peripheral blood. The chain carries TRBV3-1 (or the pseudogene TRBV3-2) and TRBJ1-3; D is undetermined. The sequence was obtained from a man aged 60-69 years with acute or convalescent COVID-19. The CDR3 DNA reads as TGTGCCAGCAGCCAAATTAAGCGAGTCTCTGGAAACACCATATATTTT. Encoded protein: CASSQIKRVSGNTIYF.